This TCR beta chain was identified during a study of blood T cells in healthy people across ages. The J segment lost 7 bases and the V segment lost 0 bases, leaving 7 bases of the junction unmatched. The germline V gene encodes CDR1 SQVTM and CDR2 ANQGSEA. This CDR3 is built from 14 residues. Study-level findings and limits: Donors of long life had a larger count of naive CD4+ cells and greater diversity than aged donors.

A J-beta primer mix and a sample-barcoded 5' primer were used in a second PCR of about 7 to 12 cycles. Each CDR3 protein gets one entry after TCRdb re-called the 5' RACE reads with MiXCR. Here the sample spans 550,000 to 750,000 distinct CDR3 sequences, around 20% being singletons. In the case of this clonotype: Its antigen is as yet unknown.

The genes are TRBV29-1 and TRBJ2-3, with 7 positions matching TRBD1. The receptor's source is a man in his 70s in good health. Sequenced input: blood. CDR3 sequence (DNA): TGCAGCGTTGAAGAGGAGACAGGGAGAAATACGCAGTATTTT. Its translation: CSVEEETGRNTQYF.